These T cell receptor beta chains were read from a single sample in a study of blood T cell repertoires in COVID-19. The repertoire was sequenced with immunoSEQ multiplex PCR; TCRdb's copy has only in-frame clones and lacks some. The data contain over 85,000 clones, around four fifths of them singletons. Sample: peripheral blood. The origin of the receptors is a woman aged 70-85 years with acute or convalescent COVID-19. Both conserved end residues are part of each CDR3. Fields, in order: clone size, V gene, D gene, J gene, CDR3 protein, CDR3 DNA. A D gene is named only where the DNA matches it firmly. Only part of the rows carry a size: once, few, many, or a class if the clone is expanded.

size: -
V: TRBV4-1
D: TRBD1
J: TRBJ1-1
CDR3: CASSSDRVWTEAFF
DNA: TGCGCCAGCAGCTCTGACAGGGTATGGACTGAAGCTTTCTTT

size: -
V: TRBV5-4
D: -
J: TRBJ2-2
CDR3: CASSLDRGLPGELFF
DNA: TGTGCCAGCAGCTTGGACAGGGGACTCCCCGGGGAGCTGTTTTTT

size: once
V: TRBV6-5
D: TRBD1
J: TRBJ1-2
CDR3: CASRELLTGGDGYTF
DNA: TGTGCCAGCAGGGAGTTACTGACAGGGGGCGACGGCTACACCTTC

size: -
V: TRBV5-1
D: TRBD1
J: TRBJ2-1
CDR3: CASNSGTGTEVFYNEQFF
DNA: TGCGCCAGCAACTCCGGGACAGGGACGGAGGTGTTCTACAATGAGCAGTTCTTC

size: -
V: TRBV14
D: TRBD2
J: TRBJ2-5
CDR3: CASSQNMGRFPEPRTSGEQETQYF
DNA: TGTGCCAGCAGCCAAAATATGGGCCGGTTCCCCGAACCTAGGACTAGCGGTGAACAAGAGACCCAGTACTTC

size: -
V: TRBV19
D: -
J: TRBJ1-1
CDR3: CASIELFGGTEAFF
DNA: TGTGCCAGTATAGAGCTCTTTGGGGGGACTGAAGCTTTCTTT

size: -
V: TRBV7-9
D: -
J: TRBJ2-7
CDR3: CASSPINRAGEQYF
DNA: TGTGCCAGCAGCCCAATTAACAGGGCCGGCGAGCAGTACTTC

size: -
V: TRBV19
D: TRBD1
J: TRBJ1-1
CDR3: CASRGTGKNTEAFF
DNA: TGTGCCAGTAGGGGGACAGGGAAGAACACTGAAGCTTTCTTT

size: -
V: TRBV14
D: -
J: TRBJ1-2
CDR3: CASSQNRVRGYTF
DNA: TGTGCCAGCAGCCAAAACAGGGTCCGTGGCTACACCTTC

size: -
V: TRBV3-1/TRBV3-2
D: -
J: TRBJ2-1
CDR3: CASSQEGLGGEQFF
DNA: TGTGCCAGCAGCCAAGAGGGGCTAGGGGGTGAGCAGTTCTTC

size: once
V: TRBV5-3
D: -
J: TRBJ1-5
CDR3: CARSLDRDVGNQPQHF
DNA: TGTGCCAGAAGCTTGGACAGGGATGTGGGCAATCAGCCCCAGCATTTT

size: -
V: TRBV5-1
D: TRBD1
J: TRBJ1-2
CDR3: CASSWTGDYGYTF
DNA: TGCGCCAGCAGCTGGACAGGGGACTATGGCTACACCTTC

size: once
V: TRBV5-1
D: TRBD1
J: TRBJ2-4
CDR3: CASSLAQGALDIQYF
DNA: TGCGCCAGCAGCTTGGCACAGGGGGCCTTGGACATTCAGTACTTC